This entry concerns a single TCR beta chain. The data were obtained in a study of blood T cell repertoires in COVID-19. Under the authors' procedure: Counts of nucleated cells, estimated from reference gene primer amplification, were obtained. The protocol was immunoSEQ multiplex PCR, while the TCRdb copy is restricted to in-frame clones and leaves out a portion. V, J and clone size were drawn from that table, and D and trimming were deduced from the DNA. The sample contains roughly 190,000 clones, 84% of which appear only once. Trimming stripped 5 bases from V and 7 bases from J, with 18 bases between. The germline CDR1 and CDR2 sequences are MNHEY and SVGAGI. This CDR3 has 15 residues.

Sequences were obtained from peripheral blood. The sequence derives from a woman aged 70 to 79 with active or convalescent COVID-19. The gene calls are TRBV6-5 and TRBJ2-1, with D unclear. The CDR3 spells CASSRGSRVGNEQFF. In DNA, the CDR3 is TGTGCCAGCAGTCGAGGTTCGCGCGTTGGAAATGAGCAGTTCTTC.